The rows below give T cell receptor beta chains drawn from one sample of a study of regulatory T cells in long-lasting Graves disease. MiXCR was run by TCRdb on the multiplex PCR reads, yielding one entry per CDR3 protein. This sample carries over 500,000 distinct CDR3 sequences, about 16% of them seen once, and the ten largest clones take around 11%. These data were also reused for a study on T cells in Graves' hyperthyroidism and ophthalmopathy.

The sequencing here drew on peripheral blood mononuclear cells (PBMCs), taken at new diagnosis, from a patient treated with antithyroid drugs. The receptors here all came from a man aged 18 to 29 with Graves disease. Each CDR3 is given with its conserved first and last residue. A D gene is named only where the DNA matches it firmly. Where a row states a size, it is once, few, many or the class of an expanded clone; other rows omit it.

>few|.|TRBJ1-1|TRBV9
CASSASGTPNTEAFF
TGTGCCAGCAGCGCCTCCGGGACACCGAACACTGAAGCTTTCTTT
>many|TRBD1|TRBJ1-2|TRBV20-1
CSARDARQGFGYTF
TGCAGTGCTAGGGACGCCAGACAGGGCTTTGGCTACACCTTC
>.|.|TRBJ2-7|TRBV3-1
CASSRRTNEQYF
TGTGCCAGCAGCCGAAGGACGAATGAGCAGTACTTC
>many|TRBD2|TRBJ2-1|TRBV12-3/TRBV12-4
CASSFGTSGSRGEQFF
TGTGCCAGCAGTTTCGGGACTAGCGGGAGTAGGGGTGAGCAGTTCTTC
>few|.|TRBJ2-7|TRBV2
CASSITGTEYEQYF
TGTGCCAGCAGTATTACCGGGACCGAGTACGAGCAGTACTTC
>few|.|TRBJ2-7|TRBV7-9
CASSLDATLEQYF
TGTGCCAGCAGCTTAGACGCGACTCTCGAGCAGTACTTC
>.|TRBD1|TRBJ1-1|TRBV27
CASSYGDRVATEAFF
TGTGCCAGCAGTTATGGGGACAGGGTGGCCACTGAAGCTTTCTTT
>.|TRBD2|TRBJ2-5|TRBV5-1
CASSLSLAGQETQYF
TGCGCCAGCAGCTTGAGCCTAGCGGGGCAAGAGACCCAGTACTTC
>many|.|TRBJ2-7|TRBV20-1
CSARETTLGSMFYEQYF
TGCAGTGCTAGAGAAACAACGCTGGGGTCCATGTTCTACGAGCAGTACTTC
>few|.|TRBJ2-5|TRBV29-1
CSAPGVEGQETQYF
TGCAGCGCCCCCGGGGTGGAAGGTCAAGAGACCCAGTACTTC
>few|.|TRBJ2-1|TRBV18
CASHRDPTSYNEQFF
TGTGCCAGCCACCGGGACCCCACGTCCTACAATGAGCAGTTCTTC
>few|.|TRBJ1-5|TRBV20-1
CSARARDGQGQPQHF
TGCAGTGCTAGAGCCCGGGACGGTCAGGGACAGCCCCAGCATTTT
>few|.|TRBJ2-7|TRBV15
CATSGSGIHEQYF
TGTGCCACCAGCGGATCAGGGATCCACGAGCAGTACTTC
>many|TRBD2|TRBJ2-7|TRBV27
CASSSPGLAREQYF
TGTGCCAGCAGTTCCCCGGGACTAGCGCGCGAGCAGTACTTC
>.|.|TRBJ2-7|TRBV10-2
CASSEGASNYEQYF
TGCGCCAGCTCCGAAGGGGCTAGTAACTACGAGCAGTACTTC
>few|TRBD1|TRBJ2-2|TRBV6-1
CASSLGTVTGELFF
TGTGCCAGCAGCCTAGGGACAGTCACCGGGGAGCTGTTTTTT
>few|TRBD2|TRBJ2-2|TRBV19
CASGTSGSLGGELFF
TGTGCCAGTGGGACTAGCGGGAGTCTGGGAGGGGAGCTGTTTTTT
>.|.|TRBJ2-6|TRBV7-9
CASSLVGKGVGSGANVLTF
TGTGCCAGCAGCTTAGTTGGAAAGGGAGTCGGGTCCGGGGCCAACGTCCTGACTTTC
>few|TRBD2|TRBJ2-7|TRBV19
CASSPRDRVKGLAVHEQYF
TGTGCCAGTAGCCCACGGGACAGAGTAAAGGGACTAGCGGTCCACGAGCAGTACTTC
>many|.|TRBJ1-1|TRBV27
CASSYGPGGDTEAFF
TGTGCCAGCAGTTACGGGCCGGGTGGCGACACTGAAGCTTTCTTT
>many|.|TRBJ2-1|TRBV5-1
CASSLAGISYNEQFF
TGCGCCAGCAGCTTGGCCGGGATATCCTACAATGAGCAGTTCTTC
>many|TRBD1|TRBJ2-5|TRBV24-1
CATSDRDQETQYF
TGTGCCACCAGCGACAGGGATCAAGAGACCCAGTACTTC
>.|.|TRBJ1-1|TRBV20-1
CSAPIGRGNTEAFF
TGCAGTGCCCCCATAGGCAGGGGTAACACTGAAGCTTTCTTT
>many|.|TRBJ1-1|TRBV11-2
CASSETPFLNTEAFF
TGTGCCAGCAGTGAAACCCCGTTCTTGAACACTGAAGCTTTCTTT
>many|TRBD2|TRBJ2-5|TRBV10-3
CAIRQLAGGPETQYF
TGTGCCATCAGACAACTAGCGGGAGGGCCCGAGACCCAGTACTTC
>.|.|TRBJ2-5|TRBV6-1
CASSEEVDEETQYF
TGTGCCAGCAGTGAAGAGGTAGATGAAGAGACCCAGTACTTC
>.|.|TRBJ2-1|TRBV14
CASSQDVSRASEQFF
TGTGCCAGCAGCCAAGACGTTTCGAGGGCCAGTGAGCAGTTCTTC
>many|TRBD1|TRBJ2-7|TRBV5-1
CASSLAPQGAYEQYF
TGCGCCAGCAGCTTGGCTCCACAGGGGGCCTACGAGCAGTACTTC
>.|TRBD1|TRBJ2-7|TRBV29-1
CSVMRAGTGNYEQYF
TGCAGCGTTATGCGCGCCGGGACAGGGAACTACGAGCAGTACTTC
>few|TRBD1|TRBJ2-5|TRBV6-2/TRBV6-3
CATKGSGTAQETQYF
TGTGCCACCAAAGGATCGGGGACAGCTCAAGAGACCCAGTACTTC
>.|TRBD1|TRBJ2-1|TRBV28
CASSSTDRESDEQFF
TGTGCCAGCAGTTCCACCGACAGGGAGAGCGATGAGCAGTTCTTC
>.|TRBD2|TRBJ2-7|TRBV5-6
CASSGGLAGVYEQYF
TGTGCCAGCAGCGGGGGGCTAGCGGGAGTTTACGAGCAGTACTTC
>few|.|TRBJ2-5|TRBV20-1
CSARASSSETQYF
TGCAGTGCTAGAGCTAGTTCCTCGGAGACCCAGTACTTC
>.|.|TRBJ2-3|TRBV15
CATRDRGGPLTTDTQYF
TGTGCCACCAGAGATCGGGGAGGACCCCTTACCACAGATACGCAGTATTTT
>many|TRBD2|TRBJ2-7|TRBV7-6
CASSPSSGRIIYEQYF
TGTGCCAGCAGCCCCTCCAGCGGGAGGATCATCTACGAGCAGTACTTC
>many|TRBD2|TRBJ2-3|TRBV2
CASSPVAGGPTDTQYF
TGTGCCAGCAGCCCCGTAGCGGGAGGGCCAACAGATACGCAGTATTTT
>.|.|TRBJ2-1|TRBV9
CASSVGPSEYNEQFF
TGTGCCAGCAGTGTCGGACCTAGCGAATACAATGAGCAGTTCTTC
>.|TRBD2|TRBJ2-1|TRBV5-1
CASSYLAGEGGNEQFF
TGCGCCAGCAGCTACCTAGCGGGAGAGGGAGGAAATGAGCAGTTCTTC
>.|.|TRBJ2-7|TRBV5-1
CASSLAKDSPYEQYF
TGCGCCAGCAGCTTGGCCAAAGACAGTCCTTACGAGCAGTACTTC
>many|.|TRBJ2-7|TRBV28
CASSISPAEGWYF
TGTGCCAGCAGTATCTCCCCCGCGGAGGGGTGGTACTTC